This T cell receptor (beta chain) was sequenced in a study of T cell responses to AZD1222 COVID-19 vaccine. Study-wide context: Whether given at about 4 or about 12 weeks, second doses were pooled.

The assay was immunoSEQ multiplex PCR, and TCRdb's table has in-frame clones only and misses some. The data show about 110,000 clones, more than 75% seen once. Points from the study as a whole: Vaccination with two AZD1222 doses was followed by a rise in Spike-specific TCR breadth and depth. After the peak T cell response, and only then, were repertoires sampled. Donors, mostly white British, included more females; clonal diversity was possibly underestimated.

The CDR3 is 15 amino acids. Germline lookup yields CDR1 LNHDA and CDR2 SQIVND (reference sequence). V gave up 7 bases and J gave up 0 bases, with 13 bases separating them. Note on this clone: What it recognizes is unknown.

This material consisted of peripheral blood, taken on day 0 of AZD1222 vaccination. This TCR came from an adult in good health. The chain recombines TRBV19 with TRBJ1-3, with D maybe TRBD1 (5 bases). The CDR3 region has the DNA TGTGCCAGTACCCAGGGAGGGGTCTCTGGAAACACCATATATTTT. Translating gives CASTQGGVSGNTIYF.